This entry is about one T cell receptor beta chain. Study processing details: The authors estimated nucleated cell counts from reference gene primer amplification. Method: immunoSEQ multiplex PCR; TCRdb's copy keeps in-frame clones and lacks some. V, J and clone size derive from that table, while D and trimming were established from the DNA sequence. The sample has 250,000 or so clones, roughly nine tenths seen once; the top ten hold 4.6%. Germline-derived CDR1 and CDR2 are SGHRS and YFSETQ. The CDR3 extends over 14 amino acids. V was clipped by 4 bases and J by 4 bases, with 14 bases between them. This sample was included in a study of blood T cell repertoires in COVID-19. At the level of the study: Samples taken during acute and convalescent COVID-19 were collected in the United States, Italy and Spain. PBMCs, B-cell-depleted T cells, or T cells were the source of the cDNA or gDNA that made up the material.

The clonotype originates from a woman between 40 and 50 years old who had recovered from COVID-19. The sequencing input was peripheral blood. The rearrangement uses TRBV5-1 and TRBJ1-1; D possibly corresponds to TRBD1 (6 bases). CDR3 in DNA: TGCGCCAGCAGCCGGGGACATCAGTCCACTGAAGCTTTCTTT. This translates into CASSRGHQSTEAFF. Together with reference TRBV5-1 and TRBJ1-1, the CDR3 gives the full variable domain: KAGVTQTPRYLIKTRGQQVTLSCSPISGHRSVSWYQQTPGQGLQFLFEYFSETQRNKGNFPGRFSGRQFSNSRSEMNVSTLELGDSALYLCASSRGHQSTEAFFGQGTRLTVV.